This TCR beta chain was identified during a study of blood T cells in healthy people across ages. With a J-beta primer mix and a sample-barcoded 5' primer, a second PCR ran about 6 to 11 cycles. TCRdb passed the 5' RACE reads through MiXCR, listing each CDR3 protein once. This sample has approximately 730,000 distinct CDR3 sequences; around 46% occur once, and the top ten carry 20% to 25%. V shed 4 bases and J 5 bases; nucleotides not matched to a gene: 8. Germline values: CDR1 SQVTM, CDR2 ANQGSEA. The CDR3 covers 14 residues. Caucasian, healthy and from Russia, the donors were aged between roughly 6 and 95. This clonotype has only a few counts.

Sequenced: blood. The chain uses TRBV29-1 and TRBJ2-5; TRBD2 aligns across 9 bases. This TCR was sampled from an older woman in good health. CDR3 sequence: CSVGVLAGRETQYF. The DNA of the CDR3 is TGCAGCGTTGGGGTCCTAGCGGGGAGGGAGACCCAGTACTTC.